These 19 T cell receptor beta chains came from one sample sequenced in a study of cytomegalovirus exposure and HLA in healthy donors. The study ran its PCR with 60 Vbeta and 13 Jbeta primers. Assay: immunoSEQ multiplex PCR; the TCRdb copy retains only in-frame clones and omits some. The repertoire includes 150,000 to 200,000 clones, 80% of them detected once, and about 7% sits in the top ten. The source material was PBMCs. These receptors were taken from a man aged 25 to 40 in good health and CMV-seropositive.

V gene TRBV27 combines with J gene TRBJ2-3, with TRBD2 matching 7 bases. From germline, CDR1 is MNHEY and CDR2 SMNVEV (reference sequence). The CDR3 spans 19 residues. The ends lost 5 bases at V and 0 bases at J; junction bases unmatched: 17. Here the CDR3 DNA reads TGTGCCAGCAGTACCTTTGGGCGGGGGACCCTGACTAGCACAGATACGCAGTATTTT. It encodes CASSTFGRGTLTSTDTQYF.

The CDR3 coding sequence is TGTGCCAGCGCCGTAGCGGGAGGAAGTAACAATGAGCAGTTCTTC. Amino acid sequence: CASAVAGGSNNEQFF. The chain carries TRBV27 and TRBJ2-1; 10 bases are shared with TRBD2. CDR3 length: 15 residues. With V trimmed by 8 bases and J by 5 bases, 9 bases remained unmatched. The germline V gene has CDR1 MNHEY and CDR2 SMNVEV (reference sequence).

This clone appeared a few times. The rearrangement joins TRBV6-1 to TRBJ1-3; D call uncertain. The CDR3 has 12 residues. V was clipped by 8 bases and J by 0 bases, with 5 bases between them. Germline lookup yields CDR1 MNHNS and CDR2 SASEGT. CDR3 protein: CASGDSGNTIYF. CDR3 DNA: TGTGCCAGCGGAGACTCTGGAAACACCATATATTTT.

As for this clone: Compared with germline, one end of the junction differs, possibly owing to a read error. V gene TRBV28 combines with J gene TRBJ1-3, with D maybe TRBD1 (5 bases). Germline lookup yields CDR1 MDHEN and CDR2 SYDVKM. The CDR3 sequence is 13 residues long. For the CDR3, the DNA is TGTGCGAGCAGGGCCCACTCTGGAAACACCATATATTTT. Protein sequence: CASRAHSGNTIYF.

This clone was seen only a few times. The chain couples TRBV30 to TRBJ1-2; a weak D match, TRBD1 (6 bases). V was cut by 5 bases and J by 9 bases, with 22 bases left in between. This CDR3 is built from 14 residues. Looked up from germline, CDR1 is GTSNPN and CDR2 is SVGIG (reference sequence). In DNA, the CDR3 is TGTGCCTGGTCTACCGGGGGGCTCTACGCGAGCTACACCTTC. Its protein product is CAWSTGGLYASYTF.

The rearrangement links TRBV2 to TRBJ2-7; 8 nucleotides line up with TRBD1. CDR3 size: 12 residues. The V gene end was trimmed by 11 bases and the J gene end by 8 bases; junction bases not matched to a gene: 11. From germline, CDR1 is SNHLY and CDR2 FYNNEI. CDR3 region: CAGDRGPGKQYF. CDR3 coding DNA: TGTGCCGGAGACAGGGGCCCTGGCAAGCAGTACTTC.

CDR3 DNA: TGTGCCAGCAGCTTAGAGGCTAGCGGGTACTACGAGCAGTACTTC. Protein: CASSLEASGYYEQYF. V gene TRBV11-3 combines with J gene TRBJ2-7; 8 bases are a match to TRBD2. V lost 0 bases to trimming and J lost 3 bases; unmatched junction nucleotides: 4. Germline CDR1 is SGHNT and CDR2 is YENEEA. The CDR3 is made up of 15 amino acids.

The chain uses TRBV27 and TRBJ1-5, with 8 positions matching TRBD1. With 4 bases clipped from V and 5 bases from J, the junction kept 10 bases outside the gene matches. Germline CDR1 and CDR2: MNHEY and SMNVEV (reference sequence). The CDR3 is 16 residues long. For the CDR3, the DNA is TGTGCCAGCAGTTCCCCCAGCAGGGGGCTATATCAGCCCCAGCATTTT. Translated: CASSSPSRGLYQPQHF.

This rearrangement joins TRBV7-3 to TRBJ1-1; perhaps TRBD1 as D (5 bases). Trimming took off 8 bases at V and 5 bases at J, with 15 bases between the two ends. The CDR3 is 13 residues long. CDR1 is SGHTA, CDR2 FQGTGA, per germline. The CDR3 DNA is TGTGCCAGCTCAGGGATGCGACGGACTGAAGCTTTCTTT. It encodes CASSGMRRTEAFF.

This chain links TRBV5-6 with TRBJ2-7; TRBD1 might be the D (6 bases). CDR1 and CDR2 (germline): SGHDT, YYEEEE. The CDR3 sequence is 13 residues long. V lost 5 bases, J lost 0 bases, and 9 bases lay in between. The DNA for the CDR3 is TGTGCCAGCAGTGGGGGCCACTCCTACGAGCAGTACTTC. This codes for CASSGGHSYEQYF.

This sequence joins TRBV5-4 and TRBJ2-3; 15 nucleotides agree with TRBD2. Germline V gene sequence: CDR1 SGHNT, CDR2 YYREEE (reference sequence). J lost 2 bases, V lost 5 bases, and 6 bases had no gene match. The CDR3 extends over 17 amino acids. This chain's CDR3 is CASSSGLAGGNTDTQYF. CDR3 in DNA: TGTGCCAGCAGTTCGGGACTAGCGGGAGGAAACACAGATACGCAGTATTTT.

The genes are TRBV5-6 and TRBJ2-7; D perhaps matches TRBD1 (6 bases). The CDR3 runs to 14 residues. Germline values: CDR1 SGHDT, CDR2 YYEEEE. Trimming shortened V by 0 bases and J by 2 bases, and 9 bases separated the two germline ends. CDR3 in DNA: TGTGCCAGCAGCTTGGCAGGGGTCACCTACGAGCAGTACTTC. Translated: CASSLAGVTYEQYF.

This clone is a singleton in its sample. The V gene is TRBV1, the J gene TRBJ1-2; the listed D gene, TRBD1, was not tested against the DNA. TRBV1 is a pseudogene locus. The CDR3 contains 18 residues. CDR3 nucleotide sequence: TGCACCAGCAGCTTGAGGGTCCTAGGAACAGGGGGCGACTATGGCTACACCTTC. Amino acid sequence: CTSSLRVLGTGGDYGYTF.

The chain links TRBV4-1 to TRBJ1-1, with D perhaps TRBD1 (6 bases). CDR1 is MGHRA, CDR2 YSYEKL, per germline. The CDR3 sequence is 15 residues long. V was trimmed by 4 bases and J by 1 base, leaving 13 bases between them. In nucleotides, the CDR3 is TGCGCCAGCAGCCTATGGGGACATCGGAACACTGAAGCTTTCTTT. It is translated as CASSLWGHRNTEAFF.

The chain carries TRBV2 and TRBJ2-7; TRBD1 might be the D (5 bases). V lost 4 bases to trimming and J lost 6 bases, with 13 bases between them. The CDR3 covers 13 residues. Germline assignment: CDR1 SNHLY and CDR2 FYNNEI. In DNA form, the CDR3 reads TGTGCCAGCAGTGTCAGGGCCAGCCTCGAGCAGTACTTC. This sequence encodes CASSVRASLEQYF.

The V and J genes are TRBV28 and TRBJ1-2; D may be TRBD1 (5 bases). There are 14 residues in the CDR3. With 6 bases removed from V and 6 bases from J, the gap between germline ends came to 17 bases. The germline V gene encodes CDR1 MDHEN and CDR2 SYDVKM. This CDR3 reads CASRAGQFGDGYTF. The CDR3 bases are TGTGCCAGCAGGGCAGGGCAATTTGGAGATGGCTACACCTTC.

The CDR3 is CASSSVSGNYGYTF. Written as DNA, the CDR3 is TGTGCCAGCAGTTCCGTTTCAGGGAACTATGGCTACACCTTC. This sequence joins TRBV6-6 and TRBJ1-2, with a tentative D call TRBD1 (5 bases). Germline V gene lookup returns CDR1 MNHNY and CDR2 SVGAGI (reference sequence). The V end was cut by 4 bases, the J end by 2 bases, with 11 bases between. The CDR3 has 14 residues.

The chain couples TRBV6-6 to TRBJ2-7; D is uncertain. The germline V and J ends were trimmed by 11 bases and 0 bases, with 14 bases remaining between them. Germline lookup yields CDR1 MNHNY and CDR2 SVGAGI (reference sequence). This CDR3 is 13 amino acids long. The CDR3 protein is CAATAGSSYEQYF. The CDR3 DNA follows: TGTGCCGCCACGGCCGGGTCCTCCTACGAGCAGTACTTC.

The rearrangement links TRBV5-4 to TRBJ2-6, with D tentatively TRBD1 (5 bases). Trimming took off 7 bases at V and 4 bases at J, with 9 bases between the two ends. Germline CDR1 SGHNT, CDR2 YYREEE (reference sequence). The CDR3 contains 13 residues. The CDR3 sequence is CASRTWGANVLTF. CDR3 nucleotide sequence: TGTGCCAGCCGGACATGGGGGGCCAACGTCCTGACTTTC.